This TCR beta chain was sequenced during a study of PD-L1 blockade in urothelial cancer. Time point reported: peripheral blood 6 weeks after treatment start. The V gene lost 0 bases and the J gene lost 4 bases, with 10 bases spanning the gap. The CDR3 spans 14 residues. CDR1 and CDR2 from the germline V gene are SGDLS and YYNGEE. Sequencing used immunoSEQ multiplex PCR; TCRdb keeps in-frame clones, though not all of them. The sample contains 75,000 to 100,000 clones, approximately 82% of which appear only once. This TCR came from a man aged 70-80 years with urothelial cancer. Specimen: PBMCs, collected around atezolizumab (anti-PD-L1) treatment. The rearrangement links TRBV9 to TRBJ1-2, with D unresolved. The CDR3 region is CASSVDGLPYGYTF. Written as DNA, the CDR3 is TGTGCCAGCAGCGTAGACGGACTCCCCTATGGCTACACCTTC.